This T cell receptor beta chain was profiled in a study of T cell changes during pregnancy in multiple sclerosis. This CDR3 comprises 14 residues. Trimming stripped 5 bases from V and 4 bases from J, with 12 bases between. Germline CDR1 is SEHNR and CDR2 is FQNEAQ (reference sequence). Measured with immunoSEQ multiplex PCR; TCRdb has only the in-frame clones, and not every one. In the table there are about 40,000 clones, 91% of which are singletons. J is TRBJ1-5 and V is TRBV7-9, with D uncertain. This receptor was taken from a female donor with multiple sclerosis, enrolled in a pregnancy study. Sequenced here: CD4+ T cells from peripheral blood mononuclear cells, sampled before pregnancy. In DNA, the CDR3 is TGTGCCAGCAGCCCCCGGACTTTTAATCAGCCCCAGCATTTT. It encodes CASSPRTFNQPQHF.